The entry that follows covers one T cell receptor beta chain sequence. This specimen comes from a study of blood T cell repertoires in COVID-19. V trimming: 4 bases; J trimming: 3 bases; junction bases outside the gene matches: 7. The CDR3 has 15 residues. Germline V gives CDR1 SGHTA, CDR2 FQGNSA. Participants were aged roughly 18 to 90 years, lived in 24 US areas, and enrolled virtually. Self-reported history from a screening survey and questionnaire set each donor's cohort. Under the authors' procedure: The assay estimated nucleated cells by amplifying reference gene primers. Sequencing used immunoSEQ multiplex PCR; TCRdb keeps in-frame clones, though not all of them. V, J and clone size are those of that table, while D and trimming were read from the DNA. This sample carries about 480,000 clones, approximately 88% of them seen once, and the ten largest clones take 1.5% to 2%.

The chain couples TRBV7-2 to TRBJ1-2, with 8 positions matching TRBD1. Input material: PBMCs or T cells enriched from blood (not recorded which). The source of this sequence is a woman aged 40-49 years who had recovered from COVID-19. In DNA form, the CDR3 reads TGTGCCAGCAGCTCCGACAGGGGACTTGACTATGGCTACACCTTC. Its translation is CASSSDRGLDYGYTF.